The T cell receptor (beta chain) under discussion was sequenced for a study of read filtering for tumor transcriptome and immune sequencing. General study points: IR-seq captured clonotypes deeper and more reliably than RNA-seq. In IR-seq, single-read clonotypes were roughly 82% of clonotypes but approximately 3.5% of reads.

Molecular barcoded adaptors covering alpha/delta and beta/gamma chains were used on around 400 ng RNA. TCRdb ran MiXCR on the reads and lists one entry per CDR3 protein. The data contain 85,000 to 100,000 distinct CDR3 sequences, roughly 21% of them seen just once; the ten biggest clones take up roughly 11%. Concerning this clonotype itself: What it binds is not known.

Sampling of bone marrow took place during active disease in every patient. Material for sequencing was a population of CD138-negative cells sorted from bone marrow. The receptor comes from a donor at least 40 years old with multiple myeloma.

Written as DNA, the CDR3 is TGCAGTGCTAGGGGGGGGACGGGATCTAGCTATGGCTACACCTTC. It translates to CSARGGTGSSYGYTF. The V and J genes are TRBV20-1 and TRBJ1-2; tentative D call: TRBD1 (5 bases). The germline V gene has CDR1 DFQATT and CDR2 SNEGSKA (reference sequence). This CDR3 spans 15 amino acids. V shed 3 bases and J shed 4 bases, with 18 bases lying between them.